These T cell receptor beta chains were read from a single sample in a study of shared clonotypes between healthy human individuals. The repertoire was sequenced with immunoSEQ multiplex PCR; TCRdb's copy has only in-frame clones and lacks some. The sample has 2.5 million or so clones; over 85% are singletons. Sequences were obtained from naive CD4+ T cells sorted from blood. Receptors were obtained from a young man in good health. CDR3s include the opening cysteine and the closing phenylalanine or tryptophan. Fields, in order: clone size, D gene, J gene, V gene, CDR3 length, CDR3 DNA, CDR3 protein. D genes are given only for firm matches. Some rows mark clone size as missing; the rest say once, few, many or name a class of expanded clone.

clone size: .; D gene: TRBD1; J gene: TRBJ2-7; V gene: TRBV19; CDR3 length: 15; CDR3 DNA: TGTGCCAGTAGTCTGATGACAGGGTTTCCGGGAGAGCAGTACTTC; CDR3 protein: CASSLMTGFPGEQYF
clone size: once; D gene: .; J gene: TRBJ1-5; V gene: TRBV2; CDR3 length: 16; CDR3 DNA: TGTGCCAGCAGTGCCCGGACAGCCGATAGCAATCAGCCCCAGCATTTT; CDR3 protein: CASSARTADSNQPQHF
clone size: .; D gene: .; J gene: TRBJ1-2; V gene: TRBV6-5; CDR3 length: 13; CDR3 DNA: TGTGCCAGCATCGCCGACAGGACCTATGGCTACACCTTC; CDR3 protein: CASIADRTYGYTF
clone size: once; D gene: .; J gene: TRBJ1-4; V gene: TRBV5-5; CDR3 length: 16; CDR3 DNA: TGTGCCAGCAGCCGCGGGGTTAATCGGGGGGATGAAAAACTGTTTTTT; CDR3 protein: CASSRGVNRGDEKLFF
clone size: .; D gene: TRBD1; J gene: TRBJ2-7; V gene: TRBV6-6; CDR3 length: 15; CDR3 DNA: TGTGCCAGCAGATCCGGGACAGGGGGGGCCTACGAGCAGTACTTC; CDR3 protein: CASRSGTGGAYEQYF
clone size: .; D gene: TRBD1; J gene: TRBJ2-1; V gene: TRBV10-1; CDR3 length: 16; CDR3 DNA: TGCGCCAGCAGTGAGTTGCTATCAGGGGGCTACAATGAGCAGTTCTTC; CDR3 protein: CASSELLSGGYNEQFF
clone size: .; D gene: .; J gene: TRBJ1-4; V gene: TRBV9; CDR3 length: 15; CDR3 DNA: TGTGCCAGCAGCCCGCGGTCGACTCCTAATGAAAAACTGTTTTTT; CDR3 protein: CASSPRSTPNEKLFF
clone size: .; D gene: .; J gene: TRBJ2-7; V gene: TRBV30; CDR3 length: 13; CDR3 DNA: TGTGCCTGGAGTGTGACCCGTCCCTACGAGCAGTACTTC; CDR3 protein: CAWSVTRPYEQYF
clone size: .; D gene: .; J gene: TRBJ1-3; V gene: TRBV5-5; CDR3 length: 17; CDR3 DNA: TGTGCCAGCAGCCGGCGGGATGGGAGCACCTCTGGAAACACCATATATTTT; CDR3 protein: CASSRRDGSTSGNTIYF
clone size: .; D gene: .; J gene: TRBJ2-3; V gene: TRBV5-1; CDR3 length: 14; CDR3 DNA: TGCGCCAGCAGCGCGGGACGGACCACAGATACGCAGTATTTT; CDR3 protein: CASSAGRTTDTQYF
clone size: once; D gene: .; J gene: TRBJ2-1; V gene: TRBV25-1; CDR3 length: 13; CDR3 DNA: TGTGCCAGCAGCGCTCTAAGTAATTCTGAGCAGTTCTTC; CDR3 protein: CASSALSNSEQFF
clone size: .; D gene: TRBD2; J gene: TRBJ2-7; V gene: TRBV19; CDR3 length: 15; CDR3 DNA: TGTGCCAGTAGTATAGGACTAGCGGGAAGCTACGAGCAGTACTTC; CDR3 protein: CASSIGLAGSYEQYF
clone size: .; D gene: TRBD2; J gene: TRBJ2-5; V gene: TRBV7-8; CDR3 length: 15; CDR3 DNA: TGTGCCAGCAGCTTTAGCGGGGGGGCCTTAGAGACCCAGTACTTC; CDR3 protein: CASSFSGGALETQYF
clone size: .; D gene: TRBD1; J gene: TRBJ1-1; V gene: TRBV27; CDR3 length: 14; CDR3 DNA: TGTGCCAGCAGTTTAGACAGGGGGGCCACTGAAGCTTTCTTT; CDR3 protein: CASSLDRGATEAFF
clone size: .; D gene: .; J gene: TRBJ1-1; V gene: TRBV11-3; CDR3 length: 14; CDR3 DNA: TGTGCCAGCAGCCGAGACGGACTAAACACTGAAGCTTTCTTT; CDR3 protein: CASSRDGLNTEAFF
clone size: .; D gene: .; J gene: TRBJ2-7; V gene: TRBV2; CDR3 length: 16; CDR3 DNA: TGTGCCAGCAGTGGTCAAAGGAAGTTAATCTCCTACGAGCAGTACTTC; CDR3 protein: CASSGQRKLISYEQYF
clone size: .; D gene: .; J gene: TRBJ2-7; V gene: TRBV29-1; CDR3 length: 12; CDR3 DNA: TGCAGCGTTGGGCCGGAAGGAGGCGAGCAGTACTTC; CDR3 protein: CSVGPEGGEQYF
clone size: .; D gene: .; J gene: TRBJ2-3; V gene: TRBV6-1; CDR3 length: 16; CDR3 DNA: TGTGCCAGCAGTGCCATGACAGGAATGAGCACAGATACGCAGTATTTT; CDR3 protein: CASSAMTGMSTDTQYF
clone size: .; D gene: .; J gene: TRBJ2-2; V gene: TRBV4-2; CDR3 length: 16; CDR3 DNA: TGTGCCAGCAGCCAAGTCGGGGGTGCCAACACCGGGGAGCTGTTTTTT; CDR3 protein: CASSQVGGANTGELFF
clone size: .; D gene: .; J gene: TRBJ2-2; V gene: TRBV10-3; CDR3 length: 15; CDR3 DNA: TGTGCCATCAGTAGACAGGAGACGAACACCGGGGAGCTGTTTTTT; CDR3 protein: CAISRQETNTGELFF
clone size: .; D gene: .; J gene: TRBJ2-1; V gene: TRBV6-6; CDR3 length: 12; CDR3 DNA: TGTGCCAGCAGTGATTGGGAGAATGAGCAGTTCTTC; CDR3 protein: CASSDWENEQFF
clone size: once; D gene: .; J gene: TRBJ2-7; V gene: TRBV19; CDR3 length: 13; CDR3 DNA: TGTGCCAGTAGTATAGGGGGTTTCTACGAGCAGTACTTC; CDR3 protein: CASSIGGFYEQYF
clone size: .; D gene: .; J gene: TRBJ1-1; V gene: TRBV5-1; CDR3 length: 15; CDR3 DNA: TGCGCCAGCAGCTTGGGGCCGGGGGGTAGCACTGAAGCTTTCTTT; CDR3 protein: CASSLGPGGSTEAFF
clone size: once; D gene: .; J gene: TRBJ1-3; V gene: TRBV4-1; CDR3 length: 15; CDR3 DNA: TGCGCCAGCAGCCCCATTGGGGAGGGGGGAAACACCATATATTTT; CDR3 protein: CASSPIGEGGNTIYF
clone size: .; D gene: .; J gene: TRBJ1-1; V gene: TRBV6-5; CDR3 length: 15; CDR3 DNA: TGTGCCAGCAGTGTCCGAGGGAGTCAGAACACTGAAGCTTTCTTT; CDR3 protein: CASSVRGSQNTEAFF
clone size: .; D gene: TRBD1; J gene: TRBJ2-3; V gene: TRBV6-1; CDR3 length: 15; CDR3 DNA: TGTGCCAGCAGTCCGGGACAGGCGATCACAGATACGCAGTATTTT; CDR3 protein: CASSPGQAITDTQYF
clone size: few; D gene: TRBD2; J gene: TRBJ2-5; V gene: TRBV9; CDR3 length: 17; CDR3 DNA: TGTGCCAGCAGCGTAGTGGGGGGGATTTGGGACCAAGAGACCCAGTACTTC; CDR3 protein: CASSVVGGIWDQETQYF
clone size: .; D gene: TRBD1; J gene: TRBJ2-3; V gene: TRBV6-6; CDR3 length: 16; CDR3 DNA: TGTGCCAGCACCCCCTATCAGGACAGGGGTACAGATACGCAGTATTTT; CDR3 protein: CASTPYQDRGTDTQYF
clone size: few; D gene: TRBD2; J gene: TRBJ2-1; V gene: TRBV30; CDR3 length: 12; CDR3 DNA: TGTGCCTGGAGCCCGGGACTAGCCGAGCAGTTCTTC; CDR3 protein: CAWSPGLAEQFF
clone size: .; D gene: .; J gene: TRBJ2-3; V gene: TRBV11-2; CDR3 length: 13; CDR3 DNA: TGTGCCAGCAGCTTAAGGGAAGGTGATACGCAGTATTTT; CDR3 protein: CASSLREGDTQYF
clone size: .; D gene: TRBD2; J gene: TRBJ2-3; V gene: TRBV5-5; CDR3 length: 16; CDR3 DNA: TGTGCCAGCAGCTTGCTTAGCGGGGGGGCGTCAGATACGCAGTATTTT; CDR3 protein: CASSLLSGGASDTQYF
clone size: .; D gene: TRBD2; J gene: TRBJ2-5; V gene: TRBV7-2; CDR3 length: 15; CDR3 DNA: TGTGCCAGCAGCCAATCTAGCGGGCCCCAAGAGACCCAGTACTTC; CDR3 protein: CASSQSSGPQETQYF